This is a list of T cell receptor beta chains from one sample in a study of cytomegalovirus exposure and HLA in healthy donors. TCRdb keeps only in-frame clones here, not all; method: immunoSEQ multiplex PCR. The table includes about 100,000 clones, around 60% detected once. Source material: PBMCs. These receptors came from a human donor in good health. The CDR3 runs from the conserved cysteine through the conserved F or W. The D gene is left open where the match is weak. Some rows mark clone size as missing; the rest say once, few, many or name a class of expanded clone.

J: TRBJ1-5
V: TRBV28
size: once
D: -
DNA: TGTGCCAGCAGTATCAGCGTCGTGTTGCAGCCCCAGCATTTT
CDR3: CASSISVVLQPQHF

J: TRBJ2-3
V: TRBV4-1
size: -
D: -
DNA: TGCGCCAGCAGCCAAGTCCTAGCGTCCGGTACAGATACGCAGTATTTT
CDR3: CASSQVLASGTDTQYF

J: TRBJ2-1
V: TRBV28
size: few
D: -
DNA: TGTGCCAGCAGTCCGTATAGCCTCTCCTACAATGAGCAGTTCTTC
CDR3: CASSPYSLSYNEQFF

J: TRBJ2-2
V: TRBV5-8
size: -
D: -
DNA: TGTGCCAGCAGCTCCCGACAGGTCATCACCGGGGAGCTGTTTTTT
CDR3: CASSSRQVITGELFF

J: TRBJ2-3
V: TRBV7-9
size: -
D: -
DNA: TGTGCCAGCAGTTTGACCGGGGATACGCAGTATTTT
CDR3: CASSLTGDTQYF

J: TRBJ1-5
V: TRBV10-3
size: -
D: TRBD1
DNA: TGTGCCATCAGCTTCGACAGGGGGCAGCCCCAGCATTTT
CDR3: CAISFDRGQPQHF

J: TRBJ1-2
V: TRBV28
size: -
D: -
DNA: TGTGCCAGCAGTTACACTACAGGGATGCGCGGCTACACCTTC
CDR3: CASSYTTGMRGYTF

J: TRBJ1-6
V: TRBV7-2
size: -
D: -
DNA: TGTGCCAGCAGCCCCCACCCTCCGGGACTGCTTAATTCACCCCTCCACTTT
CDR3: CASSPHPPGLLNSPLHF

J: TRBJ1-2
V: TRBV11-2
size: -
D: -
DNA: TGTGCCAGCAGCTCCGAAATGGTGACAGGTTTTAACTATGGCTACACCTTC
CDR3: CASSSEMVTGFNYGYTF

J: TRBJ2-7
V: TRBV11-2
size: -
D: TRBD2
DNA: TGTGCCAGCAGCCCACCTAGCGGGCCAAGCTCCTACGAGCAGTACTTC
CDR3: CASSPPSGPSSYEQYF

J: TRBJ2-7
V: TRBV7-9
size: once
D: TRBD2
DNA: TGTGCCAGCAGCTTAGGCCGCGGGAGGTCCTACGAGCAGTACTTC
CDR3: CASSLGRGRSYEQYF

J: TRBJ2-2
V: TRBV19
size: few
D: TRBD2
DNA: TGTGCCAGTAACTCCAAACCGGGACTAGCGGCGAACACCGGGGAGCTGTTTTTT
CDR3: CASNSKPGLAANTGELFF

J: TRBJ2-2
V: TRBV14
size: -
D: TRBD2
DNA: TGTGCCAGCAGCCAAGAAGCGGGGGGCGCGCACACCGGGGAGCTGTTTTTT
CDR3: CASSQEAGGAHTGELFF

J: TRBJ1-1
V: TRBV7-9
size: -
D: TRBD1
DNA: TGTGCCAGCAGCCATACCGGGACAGTGAACACTGAAGCTTTCTTT
CDR3: CASSHTGTVNTEAFF

J: TRBJ2-7
V: TRBV11-2
size: -
D: -
DNA: TGTGCCAGCAGCTTAGGCAGTGGAGCCTACGAGCAGTACTTC
CDR3: CASSLGSGAYEQYF

J: TRBJ2-7
V: TRBV6-5
size: -
D: TRBD1
DNA: TGTGCCAGCAGTTACGAGGGGACAGATATCTACGAGCAGTACTTC
CDR3: CASSYEGTDIYEQYF

J: TRBJ1-1
V: TRBV5-4
size: -
D: -
DNA: TGTGCCAGCAGCTTGTGGGGGGACACTGAAGCTTTCTTT
CDR3: CASSLWGDTEAFF

J: TRBJ2-5
V: TRBV2
size: -
D: -
DNA: TGTGCCAGCACCAAGATGGGGGCCCAAGAGACCCAGTACTTC
CDR3: CASTKMGAQETQYF

J: TRBJ2-1
V: TRBV6-1
size: -
D: -
DNA: TGTGCCAGCGGTTTGGGGACTTTAAGTGAGCAGTTCTTC
CDR3: CASGLGTLSEQFF

J: TRBJ2-5
V: TRBV27
size: -
D: TRBD2
DNA: TGTGCCAGCCGTCCACTAGCGGGAGGAGCAAGGGAGACCCAGTACTTC
CDR3: CASRPLAGGARETQYF

J: TRBJ1-2
V: TRBV7-2
size: -
D: -
DNA: TGTGCCAGCAGCTTAGCGAGTGACAGGCCGGATGGCTACACCTTC
CDR3: CASSLASDRPDGYTF

J: TRBJ2-7
V: TRBV7-2
size: -
D: TRBD1
DNA: TGTGCCAGCAGCTCCCACTTCGACAGGGCCTACGAGCAGTACTTC
CDR3: CASSSHFDRAYEQYF

J: TRBJ1-1
V: TRBV2
size: -
D: TRBD1
DNA: TGTGCCAGCACCTTAAGGGGGCAGAGCCAGTTGAACACTGAAGCTTTCTTT
CDR3: CASTLRGQSQLNTEAFF

J: TRBJ1-4
V: TRBV5-8
size: -
D: -
DNA: TGTGCCAGCAGCCCGGGGGGTTTAAAAGAAAAACTGTTTTTT
CDR3: CASSPGGLKEKLFF

J: TRBJ2-3
V: TRBV30
size: -
D: -
DNA: TGTGCCTGGAGTCCCGGGGGAGTCACAGATACGCAGTATTTT
CDR3: CAWSPGGVTDTQYF

J: TRBJ1-1
V: TRBV5-4
size: once
D: TRBD1
DNA: TGTGCCAGCAGCTTACGAACGGGACAGATAAACACTGAAGCTTTCTTT
CDR3: CASSLRTGQINTEAFF

J: TRBJ2-2
V: TRBV5-4
size: -
D: TRBD2
DNA: TGTGCCAGCAGCTCCGGGACTAGCCTTCAGCTGTTTTTT
CDR3: CASSSGTSLQLFF

J: TRBJ2-6
V: TRBV5-6
size: -
D: -
DNA: TGTGCCAGCAGCTTGGAATTCTCCGGGGCCAACGTCCTGACTTTC
CDR3: CASSLEFSGANVLTF

J: TRBJ2-1
V: TRBV19
size: once
D: TRBD2
DNA: TGTGCCAGTAGTGTGACTAGCGGGAGCAATGAGCAGTTCTTC
CDR3: CASSVTSGSNEQFF

J: TRBJ1-2
V: TRBV5-4
size: -
D: TRBD1
DNA: TGTGCCAGCAGCTTGGACGACTGGACAGGGGAGAGGGAACCTTATGGCTACACCTTC
CDR3: CASSLDDWTGEREPYGYTF

J: TRBJ1-3
V: TRBV19
size: few
D: -
DNA: TGTGCCAGTAGCCTCGACAGATCCTCTGGAAACACCATATATTTT
CDR3: CASSLDRSSGNTIYF

J: TRBJ2-3
V: TRBV29-1
size: few
D: TRBD2
DNA: TGCAGCGTCGTGGGACTAGCTATCGGTGTCGGTCGGACAGATACGCAGTATTTT
CDR3: CSVVGLAIGVGRTDTQYF

J: TRBJ1-4
V: TRBV2
size: few
D: TRBD1
DNA: TGTGCCAGCAGTGAGGGACAGATGAATGAAAAACTGTTTTTT
CDR3: CASSEGQMNEKLFF

J: TRBJ2-7
V: TRBV29-1
size: once
D: TRBD1
DNA: TGCAGCGTTGGACGGGACAGATCAAACTACGAGCAGTACTTC
CDR3: CSVGRDRSNYEQYF

J: TRBJ1-4
V: TRBV19
size: few
D: TRBD1
DNA: TGTGCCAGTAGGGGACAGCCACTCGCAACTAATGAAAAACTGTTTTTT
CDR3: CASRGQPLATNEKLFF

J: TRBJ2-3
V: TRBV7-3
size: once
D: -
DNA: TGTGCCAGCAGCTTTTCTAGCACAGATACGCAGTATTTT
CDR3: CASSFSSTDTQYF

J: TRBJ1-1
V: TRBV30
size: -
D: -
DNA: TGTGCCTGGAGTGTACTAGGGTACGGCACTGAAGCTTTCTTT
CDR3: CAWSVLGYGTEAFF

J: TRBJ1-1
V: TRBV19
size: -
D: -
DNA: TGTGCCAGTAGTATAGGGAGGGGTGGATCTGAAGCTTTCTTT
CDR3: CASSIGRGGSEAFF

J: TRBJ1-2
V: TRBV29-1
size: -
D: -
DNA: TGCAGCGTTCCCTCGAATAGGGAGACGGGCTATGGCTACACCTTC
CDR3: CSVPSNRETGYGYTF

J: TRBJ1-1
V: TRBV6-1
size: -
D: TRBD1
DNA: TGTGCCAGCAATTCAGGGGGCGCCGGGCTTACTGAAGCTTTCTTT
CDR3: CASNSGGAGLTEAFF

J: TRBJ1-1
V: TRBV29-1
size: few
D: TRBD1
DNA: TGCAGCGTACGGGACAGCGAAGCTTTCTTT
CDR3: CSVRDSEAFF

J: TRBJ1-1
V: TRBV7-9
size: once
D: -
DNA: TGTGCCAGCAGCAGAGGGGGTGCGTTTGGGGGGAACACTGAAGCTTTCTTT
CDR3: CASSRGGAFGGNTEAFF

J: TRBJ2-7
V: TRBV5-1
size: few
D: TRBD2
DNA: TGCGCCAGCAGTCCGGGACTAGTGACAATCTCCTACGAGCAGTACTTC
CDR3: CASSPGLVTISYEQYF

J: TRBJ1-5
V: TRBV2
size: -
D: -
DNA: TGTGCCAGCAATCGACAGATAAGCAATCAGCCCCAGCATTTT
CDR3: CASNRQISNQPQHF

J: TRBJ2-3
V: TRBV30
size: -
D: TRBD2
DNA: TGTGCCTACCTTGATTCTGGATTTTGGAGCGGGAGCTCTGATACGCAGTATTTT
CDR3: CAYLDSGFWSGSSDTQYF

J: TRBJ2-7
V: TRBV27
size: few
D: TRBD2
DNA: TGTGCCAGCAGTCTGGCCCCCCTCAGACTAGCGGGAGAAACCTACGAGCAGTACTTC
CDR3: CASSLAPLRLAGETYEQYF

J: TRBJ1-1
V: TRBV19
size: -
D: -
DNA: TGTGCCAGTAGTCCACCCAGGGGATTGAACACTGAAGCTTTCTTT
CDR3: CASSPPRGLNTEAFF

J: TRBJ2-7
V: TRBV29-1
size: -
D: -
DNA: TGCAGCGTTGAAGACAGGGACGAGCAGTACTTC
CDR3: CSVEDRDEQYF